The clone carrying this T cell receptor beta chain was picked up a small number of times. The data derive from a study of Graves' ophthalmopathy and Graves' hyperthyroidism. Clinicians made diagnoses from clinical symptoms, serum thyroxine, TRAb, thyroid ultrasound and orbital computed tomography. From RNA, the CDR3 regions of TCR beta chains were amplified and sequenced. The first round was an RT-PCR with HTBI primers, and the second round was a multiplex PCR. TCRdb reprocessed the multiplex PCR reads with MiXCR, giving one entry per CDR3 protein. The data contain about 740,000 distinct CDR3 sequences, 40% of them seen just once; the ten biggest clones take up less than 55%. The TCR originated in an adult man with Graves' ophthalmopathy. Sequenced: peripheral blood.

The CDR3 bases are TGTGCCAGCAGCGAGACAGGGGGCATGGGAGCTAACTATGGCTACACCTTC. This encodes CASSETGGMGANYGYTF. V and J are TRBV7-9 and TRBJ1-2, with 10 positions matching TRBD1. The CDR3 contains 17 residues. V shed 5 bases, J shed 0 bases, and the junction held 9 bases outside the gene matches. Germline V CDR1 and CDR2: SEHNR, FQNEAQ (reference sequence).